The present T cell receptor (beta chain) was sequenced within a study of PD-1 blockade in mismatch repair-deficient tumors. Overall study: All were previously treated, progressing patients with 12 mismatch repair-deficient cancer types.

Turning to this clone: The antigen is undetermined.

The germline V gene encodes CDR1 LNHDA and CDR2 SQIVND (reference sequence). The CDR3 is 15 residues long. The V gene lost 5 bases and the J gene lost 2 bases, with 14 bases spanning the gap. General observations from the study: Tumor-resident clones, often absent from pretreatment blood, expanded after pembrolizumab and then contracted.

Only in-frame clones appear in the TCRdb table, and some are missing; sequencing was by immunoSEQ multiplex PCR. The sample records approximately 100,000 clones, 65% to 85% being singletons. PCR or immunohistochemistry showed mismatch repair deficiency in every enrolled patient. The chain carries TRBV19 and TRBJ2-3, with a tentative D call TRBD2 (6 bases). This specimen was peripheral blood, taken about 36 weeks after starting pembrolizumab. The receptor was derived from an adult with mismatch repair-deficient cancer. The CDR3 nucleotides are TGTGCCAGTAGTCCTCGGGAGATTGCCACAGATACGCAGTATTTT. Amino acids: CASSPREIATDTQYF.